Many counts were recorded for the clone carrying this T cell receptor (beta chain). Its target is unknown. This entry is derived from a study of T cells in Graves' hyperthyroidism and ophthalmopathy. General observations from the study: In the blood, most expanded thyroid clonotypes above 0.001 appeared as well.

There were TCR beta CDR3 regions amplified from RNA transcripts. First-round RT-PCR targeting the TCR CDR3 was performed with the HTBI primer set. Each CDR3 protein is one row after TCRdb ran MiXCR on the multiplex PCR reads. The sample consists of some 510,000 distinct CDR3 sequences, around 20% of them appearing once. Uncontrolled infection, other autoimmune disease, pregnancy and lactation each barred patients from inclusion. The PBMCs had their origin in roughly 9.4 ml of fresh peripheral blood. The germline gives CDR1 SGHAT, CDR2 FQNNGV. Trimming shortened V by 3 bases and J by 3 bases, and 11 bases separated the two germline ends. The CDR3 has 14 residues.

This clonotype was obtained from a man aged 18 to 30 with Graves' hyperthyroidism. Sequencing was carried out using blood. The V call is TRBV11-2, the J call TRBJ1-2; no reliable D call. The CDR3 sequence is CASSFPGNHYGYTF. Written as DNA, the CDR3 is TGTGCCAGCAGCTTCCCCGGAAACCACTATGGCTACACCTTC.